This TCR beta chain was sequenced for a study of blood T cell repertoires in COVID-19. Across the whole study: Collection of acute and convalescent COVID-19 samples took place in the United States, Italy and Spain. Nucleic acid was either cDNA or gDNA, and it came from T cells, B-cell-depleted T cells, or PBMCs.

After removal of 4 bases from V and 4 bases from J, the junction contained 12 bases not matched to a gene. In germline, CDR1 is LGHDT, CDR2 YNNKEL (reference sequence). There are 19 residues in the CDR3. In the original analysis: Amplification of reference gene primers was used by the study to estimate nucleated cell counts. TCRdb's table, derived via immunoSEQ multiplex PCR, lists solely in-frame clones and lacks some. V and J calls and clone size are copied from that table; D and trimming were computed from the DNA. The repertoire holds tens of thousands of clones, approximately 80% seen once, with around a fifth in the top ten.

The sequence was obtained from a human donor with active or convalescent COVID-19. The donor label of this sample is uncertain. This chain connects TRBV3-1 (or the pseudogene TRBV3-2) to TRBJ2-2; 13 bases match TRBD2. The sequenced material came from peripheral blood. The CDR3 DNA sequence: TGTGCCAGCAGCCGGAGGGCACTAGCGGGAGGGCCCGGCACCGGGGAGCTGTTTTTT. Protein: CASSRRALAGGPGTGELFF.